This passage covers 24 T cell receptor beta chains from one sample sequenced in a study of shared clonotypes between healthy human individuals. Using immunoSEQ multiplex PCR, the repertoire was profiled, and TCRdb retains in-frame clones only, with some absent. This table has roughly 2.4 million clones, approximately 94% appearing once. Input material: naive CD4+ T cells sorted from blood. As for subset: CD45RA+ positively selected. These receptors were obtained from a man between 18 and 29 years old in good health.

This chain links TRBV6-4 with TRBJ2-3; 8 bases map to TRBD2. Germline V gene sequence: CDR1 MRHNA, CDR2 SNTAGT. Germline trimming cut 4 bases from V and 1 base from J; bases unmatched to any gene: 4. This CDR3 contains 15 residues. Written as DNA, the CDR3 is TGTGCCAGCAGTGCGAGCGGGAGCGGCACAGATACGCAGTATTTT. As protein: CASSASGSGTDTQYF.

This clone was detected only once. The V and J genes are TRBV7-2 and TRBJ2-7, with 13 positions matching TRBD2. V lost 4 bases and J lost 5; bases outside the gene matches: 5. The CDR3 consists of 15 residues. The germline V gene has CDR1 SGHTA and CDR2 FQGNSA. CDR3 in amino acids: CASSSRTSGSHEQYF. In DNA form, the CDR3 reads TGTGCCAGCAGCTCAAGGACTAGCGGGAGTCACGAGCAGTACTTC.

About this clone: The same CDR3 can be traced to other DNA sequences in this sample. J is TRBJ1-5 and V is TRBV10-1; no clear D. CDR3 length equals 13 residues. Germline CDR1 is WNHNN and CDR2 is SYGVQD (reference sequence). Trimming took 0 bases from V and 4 from J, leaving 4 bases between them. CDR3 sequence (DNA): TGCGCCAGCAGTGAGTCGGGAAATCAGCCCCAGCATTTT. This sequence encodes CASSESGNQPQHF.

This clone has a single count. Other DNA variants within this sample encode the same CDR3. The CDR3 coding sequence is TGTGCCAGCAGTGAAAGGGATTATGGCTACACCTTC. Protein: CASSERDYGYTF. This chain uses TRBV2 with TRBJ1-2; D unclear. CDR1 SNHLY and CDR2 FYNNEI come from the germline V gene. The CDR3 covers 12 residues. The V end lost 2 bases, the J end lost 5 bases, and 6 bases lay between the germline ends.

The V call is TRBV5-1, the J call TRBJ1-2, with TRBD1 matching over 10 bases. Per the germline V gene, CDR1 is SGHRS and CDR2 is YFSETQ. The CDR3 spans 15 residues. Trimming at V came to 0 bases and at J to 7 bases, leaving 6 bases not matched to a gene. The CDR3 coding sequence is TGCGCCAGCAGCTTGGGGGACAGGGGCCCGGGTGGCTACACCTTC. It specifies CASSLGDRGPGGYTF.

Worth noting for this clone: Other nucleotide sequences from this sample produce the same CDR3. The CDR3 bases are TGTGCCAGCAGCTTGGACAGGGGGGCCTACGAGCAGTACTTC. Its protein is CASSLDRGAYEQYF. The rearrangement uses TRBV5-4 and TRBJ2-7, with TRBD1 identical over 8 bases. CDR1 and CDR2 (germline): SGHNT, YYREEE (reference sequence). There are 14 residues in the CDR3. After removal of 0 bases from V and 2 bases from J, the junction contained 1 base not matched to a gene.

This clone was found once. V and J are TRBV5-1 and TRBJ2-7; TRBD1 is a possible D gene (5 bases). CDR3 length: 14 residues. V was pared by 0 bases and J by 4 bases, with 11 bases between. Looked up from germline, CDR1 is SGHRS and CDR2 is YFSETQ. The chain's CDR3 is CASSLGAGNYEQYF. CDR3 sequence (DNA): TGCGCCAGCAGCTTGGGGGCAGGGAATTACGAGCAGTACTTC.

The table lists this clone with a few counts. DNA for the CDR3: TGTGCCAGCAGCCAAGTCGGGACTAATGGCTACACCTTC. Amino acids: CASSQVGTNGYTF. V is TRBV14 and J is TRBJ1-2; perhaps TRBD1 as D (5 bases). In germline, CDR1 is SGHDN, CDR2 FVKESK. The ends were cut back, 1 base at V and 6 bases at J, with 9 bases in the middle. The CDR3 spans 13 residues.

The J gene is TRBJ1-1, the V gene TRBV5-1; the D is unclear. This CDR3 region has 14 residues. Germline V gene sequence: CDR1 SGHRS, CDR2 YFSETQ. V was pared by 0 bases and J by 6 bases, with 12 bases between. CDR3 DNA sequence: TGCGCCAGCAGCTTGGCCTTGGGGAGGGCTGAAGCTTTCTTT. Encoded protein: CASSLALGRAEAFF. The whole variable domain, remainder taken from reference TRBV5-1 and TRBJ1-1, is KAGVTQTPRYLIKTRGQQVTLSCSPISGHRSVSWYQQTPGQGLQFLFEYFSETQRNKGNFPGRFSGRQFSNSRSEMNVSTLELGDSALYLCASSLALGRAEAFFGQGTRLTVV.

V is TRBV7-2 and J is TRBJ2-5, with D tentatively TRBD1 or TRBD2 (6 bases each). The germline V gene encodes CDR1 SGHTA and CDR2 FQGNSA. This CDR3 spans 15 amino acids. The germline V and J ends were trimmed by 0 bases and 5 bases, with 13 bases remaining between them. The CDR3 DNA sequence: TGTGCCAGCAGCTTAGCCCGGGGGCGAGGGGAGACCCAGTACTTC. This translates into CASSLARGRGETQYF.

This clone appeared a single time. The chain combines TRBV18 with TRBJ2-3; D perhaps matches TRBD2 (6 bases). Germline V gives CDR1 KGHSH, CDR2 LQKENI. The CDR3 consists of 15 residues. Trimming shortened V by 8 bases and J by 1 base, and 16 bases separated the two germline ends. CDR3 protein: CASTSGIAGTDTQYF. As DNA, the CDR3 is TGTGCCAGCACCTCCGGGATAGCGGGCACAGATACGCAGTATTTT.

The rearrangement uses TRBV4-1 and TRBJ2-1, with a possible D match to TRBD2 (6 bases). The CDR3 has 18 amino acids. V was pared by 2 bases and J by 1 base, with 18 bases between. Germline assignment: CDR1 MGHRA and CDR2 YSYEKL. Written as DNA, the CDR3 is TGCGCCAGCAGCCAACCCACCGGGAGAAGCGGGTCCTACAATGAGCAGTTCTTC. Amino acids: CASSQPTGRSGSYNEQFF.

Details on this clone: Other DNA sequences in this specimen translate into the identical CDR3. V is TRBV7-9 and J is TRBJ2-7; maybe TRBD2 (5 bases). The CDR3 is 14 residues long. With 1 base removed from V and 1 base from J, the gap between germline ends came to 8 bases. Germline V lookup: CDR1 SEHNR, CDR2 FQNEAQ (reference sequence). In nucleotides, the CDR3 is TGTGCCAGCAGCTTAGGCGGCGGGTCCTACGAGCAGTACTTC. Translation gives CASSLGGGSYEQYF.

This clone has only one observation. Other DNA variants within this sample encode the same CDR3. The chain employs TRBV6-6 and TRBJ2-5, with D tentatively TRBD1 (5 bases). Germline V CDR1 and CDR2: MNHNY, SVGAGI (reference sequence). Trimming shortened V by 2 bases and J by 5 bases, and 9 bases separated the two germline ends. This CDR3 contains 13 residues. CDR3 amino acids: CASSYGAGETQYF. The CDR3 DNA is TGTGCCAGCAGTTACGGAGCAGGGGAGACCCAGTACTTC.

The table lists this clone with a count of one. Other DNA sequences within the sample encode an identical CDR3. This chain connects TRBV6-5 to TRBJ2-5, with 9 bases aligning to TRBD1. The CDR3 is made up of 14 amino acids. V lost 2 bases, J lost 5 bases, and 3 bases stayed unmatched. CDR1 is MNHEY, CDR2 SVGAGI, per germline. CDR3 sequence: CASSYGTGSETQYF. CDR3 nucleotides: TGTGCCAGCAGTTACGGGACAGGGTCGGAGACCCAGTACTTC.

This clone was picked up one time. Other DNA sequences of this sample code for an identical CDR3. The chain uses TRBV18 and TRBJ2-7; TRBD1 is a possible D gene (6 bases). Between the trimmed V and J ends, which lost 2 bases and 0 bases, there was a span of 11 bases. Germline CDR1 and CDR2: KGHSH and LQKENI. The CDR3 runs to 15 residues. CDR3 DNA sequence: TGTGCCAGCTCACCAGGCCAGGGGTCCTCCTACGAGCAGTACTTC. Protein product: CASSPGQGSSYEQYF.

The chain is built from TRBV6-5 and TRBJ1-1, with no clear D. This CDR3 is built from 13 residues. V dropped 4 bases and J dropped 5 bases, with 11 bases sitting between them. Looked up from germline, CDR1 is MNHEY and CDR2 is SVGAGI. In DNA form, the CDR3 reads TGTGCCAGCAGTTTCCTGGACGGGACTGAAGCTTTCTTT. It specifies CASSFLDGTEAFF.

The chain has TRBV5-1 and TRBJ1-3; possibly TRBD1 for D (6 bases). Germline CDR1 is SGHRS and CDR2 is YFSETQ. The V end was cut by 5 bases, the J end by 4 bases, with 13 bases between. The CDR3 contains 14 residues. The CDR3 loop reads CASSRDMIGNTIYF. The CDR3 nucleotides are TGCGCCAGCAGTAGGGACATGATCGGAAACACCATATATTTT.

The rearrangement links TRBV12-5 to TRBJ2-3; possible D gene TRBD2, 7 bases. Germline V gives CDR1 LGHNT, CDR2 FRNRAP. The CDR3 contains 14 residues. Trimming cost V 8 bases and J 1 base, with 13 bases left between them. This CDR3 is CASSGGSRTDTQYF. DNA for the CDR3: TGTGCTAGTTCGGGGGGCTCCCGCACAGATACGCAGTATTTT.

The rearrangement uses TRBV4-2 and TRBJ2-1; tentative D call: TRBD1 (5 bases). This CDR3 spans 15 amino acids. Trimming removed 1 base at V and 4 bases at J, with 11 bases between. Looked up from germline, CDR1 is LGHNA and CDR2 is YNFKEQ. CDR3 amino acids: CASSQVSPGYNEQFF. In DNA, the CDR3 is TGTGCCAGCAGCCAAGTCTCTCCAGGGTACAATGAGCAGTTCTTC.

The V gene is TRBV2, the J gene TRBJ1-2; the match to TRBD1 covers 8 bases. Germline V gene sequence: CDR1 SNHLY, CDR2 FYNNEI. J gave up 2 bases and V 6 bases, and 5 bases lay outside the gene matches. This CDR3 comprises 14 residues. The CDR3 reads CASRGQGNNYGYTF. For the CDR3, the DNA is TGTGCCAGCAGAGGACAGGGTAACAACTATGGCTACACCTTC.

The V and J genes are TRBV5-1 and TRBJ2-7, with TRBD2 matching over 7 bases. The trim removed 0 bases at V and 1 base at J, leaving 7 bases unmatched. Germline CDR1 is SGHRS and CDR2 is YFSETQ. CDR3 size: 16 residues. CDR3 sequence reads: CASSLAAGVRSYEQYF. As DNA, the CDR3 is TGCGCCAGCAGCTTGGCCGCGGGGGTTAGGTCCTACGAGCAGTACTTC.

This clone was detected only once. The V gene is TRBV29-1, the J gene TRBJ1-1, with 7 bases identical to TRBD1. The CDR3 extends over 15 amino acids. Losses at the gene ends were 6 bases for V and 0 bases for J; bases not matched to a gene: 10. Germline lookup yields CDR1 SQVTM and CDR2 ANQGSEA. The CDR3 reads CSVFRGTDMNTEAFF. CDR3 nucleotide sequence: TGCAGCGTCTTTAGAGGGACAGATATGAACACTGAAGCTTTCTTT.

The rearrangement links TRBV5-4 to TRBJ2-7; tentatively, D is TRBD1 (6 bases). In germline, CDR1 is SGHNT, CDR2 YYREEE (reference sequence). There are 16 residues in the CDR3. V lost 6 bases and J 6 bases, leaving 25 bases between the germline ends. The CDR3: CASTIDGGANSLEQYF. In nucleotides, the CDR3 is TGTGCCAGCACTATTGATGGGGGCGCGAATTCCCTCGAGCAGTACTTC. The full variable domain, completed using reference TRBV5-4 and TRBJ2-7, is ETGVTQSPTHLIKTRGQQVTLRCSSQSGHNTVSWYQQALGQGPQFIFQYYREEENGRGNFPPRFSGLQFPNYSSELNVNALELDDSALYLCASTIDGGANSLEQYFGPGTRLTVT.